At least ten counts were recorded for the clone carrying this T cell receptor beta chain. This entry belongs to a study of Ad26.COV2.S vaccination and SARS-CoV-2 variants. Across the study: Into the muscle, Ad26.COV2.S was dosed once or twice, 56 days apart.

Sequencing used immunoSEQ multiplex PCR; TCRdb keeps in-frame clones, though not all of them. The repertoire holds some 300,000 clones, with roughly 84% as singletons. As to treatment: roughly 20 received Ad26.COV2.S at low or high dose, single or two shots; 5 received placebo; per-sample allocation not given. After the first vaccine or placebo injection, samples were drawn on day 63. The CDR3 has 13 residues. Trimming cost V 5 bases and J 4 bases; bases outside gene matches: 6. Germline V gives CDR1 GTSNPN, CDR2 SVGIG (reference sequence). This chain joins TRBV30 and TRBJ1-2; 8 nucleotides line up with TRBD1. This material consisted of peripheral blood, taken in a trial of Ad26.COV2.S vaccine versus placebo. The sequence was obtained from a person between 18 and 59 years old who received the Ad26.COV2.S COVID-19 vaccine or a placebo. CDR3 in amino acids: CAWGRDRPYGYTF. In DNA form, the CDR3 reads TGTGCCTGGGGCCGGGACAGGCCCTATGGCTACACCTTC.